The next 26 T cell receptor beta chains were all read from a single sample in a study of shared clonotypes between healthy human individuals. Measured with immunoSEQ multiplex PCR; TCRdb has only the in-frame clones, and not every one. Counted here are 100,000 to 120,000 clones, around 73% occurring once; the ten biggest clones make up approximately 23%. Material for sequencing was memory CD8+ T cells sorted from blood. As to subset: CD45RO+ cells pooled with CCR7-negative TemRA cells. These receptors all come from a woman aged 30 to 39 in good health.

This clone came up a few times. The rearrangement links TRBV30 to TRBJ1-3; no reliable D call. Germline values: CDR1 GTSNPN, CDR2 SVGIG (reference sequence). The CDR3 contains 12 residues. Deletions cut 1 base from V and 2 bases from J, with 3 bases between. In nucleotides, the CDR3 is TGTGCCTGGAGTGGCCCTGGAAACACCATATATTTT. Protein sequence: CAWSGPGNTIYF.

The chain uses TRBV4-1 and TRBJ2-1, with D possibly being TRBD2 (5 bases). This CDR3 region has 15 residues. Germline V lookup: CDR1 MGHRA, CDR2 YSYEKL. Trimming removed 1 base from V and 4 bases from J, with 11 bases in between. The CDR3 nucleotides are TGCGCCAGCAGCCAAGGCCCGGGAACGTACAATGAGCAGTTCTTC. It codes for CASSQGPGTYNEQFF.

This chain joins TRBV16 and TRBJ1-3; D perhaps matches TRBD1 (5 bases). This CDR3 is built from 16 residues. Trimming took off 1 base at V and 2 bases at J, with 12 bases between the two ends. Germline assignment: CDR1 KGHSY and CDR2 FQNENV. CDR3 sequence reads: CASSQFGRETGNTIYF. CDR3 bases: TGTGCCAGCAGCCAATTCGGCAGGGAGACTGGAAACACCATATATTTT.

The chain employs TRBV27 and TRBJ2-1, with 10 bases fitting TRBD1. This CDR3 contains 16 residues. Germline lookup yields CDR1 MNHEY and CDR2 SMNVEV (reference sequence). The ends lost 7 bases at V and 6 bases at J; junction bases unmatched: 12. The CDR3 DNA reads TGTGCCAGCAAAAAGGGTTGGGGACAGGGGTCCAATGAGCAGTTCTTC. Translation gives CASKKGWGQGSNEQFF.

This rearrangement joins TRBV19 to TRBJ2-7; 7 bases agree with TRBD2. The CDR3 runs 13 residues. J lost 9 bases, V lost 3 bases, and 8 bases had no gene match. CDR1 is LNHDA, CDR2 SQIVND, per germline (reference sequence). CDR3 nucleotides: TGTGCCAGTAGTATCGGGGGAGGGCCCAGGCAGTACTTC. Protein: CASSIGGGPRQYF.

This rearrangement joins TRBV28 to TRBJ2-7, with 7 bases matching TRBD1. This CDR3 has 15 residues. Germline V lookup: CDR1 MDHEN, CDR2 SYDVKM. V was pared by 5 bases and J by 2 bases, with 9 bases of the junction left unmatched. The CDR3 region has the DNA TGTGCCAGCAGTCCATGGGGCAGGGGGACCTACGAGCAGTACTTC. This gives the protein CASSPWGRGTYEQYF. Complete variable domain (other parts from reference TRBV28 and TRBJ2-7): DVKVTQSSRYLVKRTGEKVFLECVQDMDHENMFWYRQDPGLGLRLIYFSYDVKMKEKGDIPEGYSVSREKKERFSLILESASTNQTSMYLCASSPWGRGTYEQYFGPGTRLTVT.

This chain joins TRBV19 and TRBJ1-2; 7 positions agree with TRBD1. The CDR3 runs to 13 residues. The junction had 1 base not matched to a gene; V was cut back by 6 bases and J by 0 bases. Germline lookup yields CDR1 LNHDA and CDR2 SQIVND (reference sequence). As DNA, the CDR3 is TGTGCCAGTAGCAGGGGGACTAACTATGGCTACACCTTC. This encodes CASSRGTNYGYTF. The full variable domain, rest sourced from reference TRBV19 and TRBJ1-2, is DGGITQSPKYLFRKEGQNVTLSCEQNLNHDAMYWYRQDPGQGLRLIYYSQIVNDFQKGDIAEGYSVSREKKESFPLTVTSAQKNPTAFYLCASSRGTNYGYTFGSGTRLTVV.

This sequence joins TRBV7-8 and TRBJ2-1; D possibly corresponds to TRBD2 (5 bases). Trimming cost V 2 bases and J 6 bases, with 11 bases left between them. In germline, CDR1 is SGHVS, CDR2 FQNEAQ. CDR3 size: 14 residues. The CDR3 spells CASSLLGKGNEQFF. CDR3 in DNA: TGTGCCAGCAGCTTACTCGGGAAGGGCAATGAGCAGTTCTTC. The full variable domain, completed using reference TRBV7-8 and TRBJ2-1, is GAGVSQSPRYKVAKRGQDVALRCDPISGHVSLFWYQQALGQGPEFLTYFQNEAQLDKSGLPSDRFFAERPEGSVSTLKIQRTQQEDSAVYLCASSLLGKGNEQFFGPGTRLTVL.

There are a few counts of this clone. This CDR3 is also generated by other DNA sequences in the sample. The chain links TRBV5-1 to TRBJ2-7, with no clear D. From germline, CDR1 is SGHRS and CDR2 YFSETQ. V was clipped by 1 base and J by 0 bases, with 2 bases between them. The CDR3 contains 12 residues. The CDR3 nucleotides read TGCGCCAGCAGCTTGCCCTCCTACGAGCAGTACTTC. Translation gives CASSLPSYEQYF.

This clone was seen a handful of times. The CDR3 protein is CASSPLYEQYF. Here the CDR3 DNA reads TGTGCCAGCAGTCCCCTCTACGAGCAGTACTTC. V usage is TRBV28 and J usage is TRBJ2-7; D is undetermined. The CDR3 sequence is 11 residues long. The V gene's germline CDR1 is MDHEN and CDR2 SYDVKM. V was trimmed by 5 bases and J by 3 bases, leaving 5 bases between them.

The chain couples TRBV27 to TRBJ1-5; D is unresolved. CDR3 size: 15 residues. Trimming left V 0 bases short and J 3 bases short, with 9 bases between. Germline V gives CDR1 MNHEY, CDR2 SMNVEV (reference sequence). The CDR3 nucleotides are TGTGCCAGCAGTTTATCCGGGTTTCTCAATCAGCCCCAGCATTTT. Its protein product is CASSLSGFLNQPQHF.

This clone was counted a few times. The V gene is TRBV28, the J gene TRBJ2-1; D uncertain. Trimming removed 3 bases from V and 6 bases from J, with 9 bases in between. The CDR3 sequence is 13 residues long. CDR1 and CDR2 from the germline V gene are MDHEN and SYDVKM. This chain's CDR3 is CASSFSVSNEQFF. The CDR3 coding sequence is TGTGCCAGCAGTTTTTCGGTTTCCAATGAGCAGTTCTTC. Using reference TRBV28 and TRBJ2-1 for the parts outside the CDR3, the full variable domain is DVKVTQSSRYLVKRTGEKVFLECVQDMDHENMFWYRQDPGLGLRLIYFSYDVKMKEKGDIPEGYSVSREKKERFSLILESASTNQTSMYLCASSFSVSNEQFFGPGTRLTVL.

The V and J genes are TRBV10-2 and TRBJ2-3; 7 nucleotides line up with TRBD1. The CDR3 sequence is 15 residues long. The germline CDR1 and CDR2 sequences are WSHSY and SAAADI. With 0 bases clipped from V and 4 bases from J, the junction kept 4 bases outside the gene matches. The CDR3 loop is CASSESLTGPDTQYF. For the CDR3, the DNA is TGCGCCAGCAGTGAGTCCCTGACAGGGCCAGATACGCAGTATTTT.

The chain recombines TRBV29-1 with TRBJ2-7, with unresolved D. This CDR3 is built from 15 residues. Trimming cost V 0 bases and J 3 bases, with 15 bases left between them. Germline lookup yields CDR1 SQVTM and CDR2 ANQGSEA. For the CDR3, the DNA is TGCAGCGTTGAAGAAGGTGGTAGGCAGGACTACGAGCAGTACTTC. This encodes CSVEEGGRQDYEQYF.

This clone has a handful of counts. The rearrangement uses TRBV27 and TRBJ2-7; no definite D call. The CDR3 spans 15 residues. Germline V gene lookup returns CDR1 MNHEY and CDR2 SMNVEV (reference sequence). The germline V and J ends were trimmed by 3 bases and 1 base, with 13 bases remaining between them. The CDR3 is CASSLAPLPSYEQYF. In DNA, the CDR3 is TGTGCCAGCAGTTTGGCCCCTCTCCCTTCCTACGAGCAGTACTTC.

CDR3 protein: CASSSSGLAGAWEQYF. The CDR3 DNA follows: TGTGCCAGCAGTTCTTCCGGACTAGCGGGAGCGTGGGAGCAGTACTTC. The genes are TRBV2 and TRBJ2-7, with 13 bases matching TRBD2. CDR1 is SNHLY, CDR2 FYNNEI, per germline. CDR3 length equals 16 residues. The trim removed 5 bases at V and 7 bases at J, leaving 11 bases unmatched.

The rearrangement joins TRBV7-9 to TRBJ2-7, with 14 bases matching TRBD2. Losses at the gene ends were 5 bases for V and 2 bases for J; bases not matched to a gene: 5. The germline V gene has CDR1 SEHNR and CDR2 FQNEAQ (reference sequence). The CDR3 runs to 16 residues. The CDR3 sequence is CASSMGLAGEAYEQYF. The CDR3 nucleotides read TGTGCCAGCAGCATGGGACTAGCGGGAGAGGCCTACGAGCAGTACTTC.

In this sample, this clone turned up once. V and J are TRBV5-1 and TRBJ2-1; no firm D call. The germline V and J ends were trimmed by 4 bases and 3 bases, with 8 bases remaining between them. The CDR3 extends over 13 amino acids. Germline V gene data show CDR1 as SGHRS and CDR2 as YFSETQ. The CDR3 DNA follows: TGCGCCAGCAGCGTCGACAACTACAATGAGCAGTTCTTC. It encodes CASSVDNYNEQFF.

The V gene is TRBV29-1, the J gene TRBJ2-5; TRBD1 is a possible D gene (6 bases). The J call may be in error: the DNA end matches TRBJ2-7 better. CDR1 is SQVTM, CDR2 ANQGSEA, per germline. The CDR3 is made up of 14 amino acids. The CDR3 here is CSVSGTNTNYEQYF. The DNA for the CDR3 is TGCAGCGTTTCCGGGACAAATACCAACTACGAGCAGTACTTC.

The chain recombines TRBV28 with TRBJ2-5, with D unresolved. The germline CDR1 and CDR2 sequences are MDHEN and SYDVKM. Trimming shortened V by 5 bases and J by 0 bases, and 7 bases separated the two germline ends. This CDR3 is built from 13 residues. In DNA form, the CDR3 reads TGTGCCAGCAGTCCCACGTACCAAGAGACCCAGTACTTC. This translates into CASSPTYQETQYF.

V is TRBV27 and J is TRBJ1-5; 8 nucleotides line up with TRBD1. Trimming cost V 8 bases and J 4 bases; bases outside gene matches: 7. Per germline, CDR1 MNHEY and CDR2 SMNVEV (reference sequence). This CDR3 spans 14 amino acids. CDR3 residues: CASGRDRYNQPQHF. The CDR3 DNA follows: TGTGCCAGCGGTCGGGACAGGTATAATCAGCCCCAGCATTTT.

The V and J genes are TRBV18 and TRBJ1-2; maybe TRBD1 (6 bases). Trimming cost V 6 bases and J 4 bases, with 9 bases left between them. The CDR3 consists of 12 residues. Germline CDR1 is KGHSH and CDR2 is LQKENI. CDR3 sequence: CASSLDSYGYTF. CDR3 DNA sequence: TGTGCCAGCTCGTTGGACAGCTATGGCTACACCTTC.

The rearrangement links TRBV28 to TRBJ2-7, with D perhaps being TRBD1 or TRBD2 (7 bases each). Per the germline V gene, CDR1 is MDHEN and CDR2 is SYDVKM. The CDR3 spans 15 residues. V shed 4 bases and J shed 3 bases, with 16 bases lying between them. As DNA, the CDR3 is TGTGCCAGCAGTTCGGGGGGAACAGGGGTCTACGAGCAGTACTTC. Its protein product is CASSSGGTGVYEQYF.

The gene calls are TRBV5-4 and TRBJ2-7, with 10 bases matching TRBD2. The germline V gene encodes CDR1 SGHNT and CDR2 YYREEE (reference sequence). V shed 4 bases and J 7 bases; nucleotides not matched to a gene: 11. This CDR3 has 15 residues. This CDR3 is CASSQDHGTSDEQYF. The CDR3, as DNA: TGTGCCAGCAGCCAAGATCACGGGACTAGCGATGAGCAGTACTTC. The whole variable domain, remainder taken from reference TRBV5-4 and TRBJ2-7, is ETGVTQSPTHLIKTRGQQVTLRCSSQSGHNTVSWYQQALGQGPQFIFQYYREEENGRGNFPPRFSGLQFPNYSSELNVNALELDDSALYLCASSQDHGTSDEQYFGPGTRLTVT.

This chain uses TRBV5-6 with TRBJ1-4, with D hard to call. Germline loops: CDR1 SGHDT, CDR2 YYEEEE. V was shortened by 0 bases and J by 7 bases, with 13 bases between the two germline ends. The CDR3 is 15 residues long. CDR3 sequence reads: CASSLGRVSAEKLFF. The CDR3 region has the DNA TGTGCCAGCAGCTTGGGGAGGGTTTCAGCTGAAAAACTGTTTTTT.

This clone appeared a single time. This chain joins TRBV13 and TRBJ1-1; no clear D gene. This CDR3 comprises 12 residues. The germline CDR1 and CDR2 sequences are PRHDT and FYEKMQ (reference sequence). V was cut by 4 bases and J by 8 bases, with 11 bases left in between. DNA for the CDR3: TGTGCCAGCAGCTGGAGAACGGAAGAAGCTTTCTTT. Its protein is CASSWRTEEAFF.